The rows below give T cell receptor beta chains drawn from one sample of a study of breast tumors, draining lymph nodes, adjacent tissues. One entry per CDR3 protein, called by TCRdb with MiXCR from the multiplex PCR reads. The table records 150,000 to 250,000 distinct CDR3 sequences, 31% of them present only once. What was sequenced was axillary lymph node tissue. These receptor sequences come from a female donor with breast cancer. Some clones in this sample may be carry-over from other donors' samples. The CDR3 runs from the conserved cysteine through the conserved F or W. The D gene is left open where the match is weak. Clone size is shown for a subset of rows, as once, few, many or a class of expanded clone.

J,size,D,V,DNA,CDR3
TRBJ1-2,-,-,TRBV5-4,TGTGCCAGCAGCCTGTCACAGGCTGTAGGGTATGGCTACACCTTC,CASSLSQAVGYGYTF
TRBJ1-4,many,-,TRBV18,TGTGCCAGCTCACCAGGGTTGAGGGGTGAAAAACTGTTTTTT,CASSPGLRGEKLFF
TRBJ2-5,many,TRBD2,TRBV28,TGTGCCAGCACCTCCCTTCAGCGGGAACGAGAGACCCAGTACTTC,CASTSLQRERETQYF
TRBJ2-1,many,TRBD1,TRBV5-5,TGTGCCAGCAGCGTAGGACAGGGTCCAAATGAGCAGTTCTTC,CASSVGQGPNEQFF
TRBJ1-2,-,-,TRBV20-1,TGCAGTGCTAGAGGGCTAGCGTACTACAATGGCTACACCTTC,CSARGLAYYNGYTF
TRBJ2-3,-,-,TRBV18,TGTGCCAGCTCACCGAGGATTTCCCTCACAGATACGCAGTATTTT,CASSPRISLTDTQYF
TRBJ2-2,-,TRBD2,TRBV24-1,TGTGCCACCAGTGAACGCGGACTAGCGAGAGCACGGACCGGGGAGCTGTTTTTT,CATSERGLARARTGELFF
TRBJ2-1,many,TRBD2,TRBV20-1,TGCAGTGCTCCAAGAGCGGGATTTGGTAATGAGCAGTTCTTC,CSAPRAGFGNEQFF
TRBJ1-4,many,-,TRBV7-6,TGTGCCAGCAGCTCGCTGGGGGGGCTAAGTGAAAAACTGTTTTTT,CASSSLGGLSEKLFF
TRBJ2-1,-,-,TRBV3-2,TGTGCCAGCATCACCGTACTACGGTTTAGCGGGAACAATGAGCAGTTCTTC,CASITVLRFSGNNEQFF
TRBJ1-1,-,-,TRBV20-1,TGCAGTGCTGCATCGGGAACGAACACTGAAGCTTTCTTT,CSAASGTNTEAFF
TRBJ1-4,many,-,TRBV30,TGTGCCTGGAGTGTACTTGGGGGATTTGGTGAAAAACTGTTTTTT,CAWSVLGGFGEKLFF
TRBJ2-1,few,-,TRBV2,TGTGCCAGCAGCCCCTTCCGGGACGTTTTAATCGATGAGCAGTTCTTC,CASSPFRDVLIDEQFF
TRBJ2-3,-,-,TRBV6-2/TRBV6-3,TGTGCCAGCAGTCGTCGGCGACACCCGATCACAGATACGCAGTATTTT,CASSRRRHPITDTQYF
TRBJ2-6,-,-,TRBV5-1,-,CASSLEAGAGTDTQYFGPGTRLTF
TRBJ2-1,many,TRBD2,TRBV19,TGTGCCAGTAGTCCCCGGACTAGCATTAATGAGCAGTTCTTC,CASSPRTSINEQFF
TRBJ1-5,-,TRBD1,TRBV3-1,TGTGCCAGCAGCCACAGGGGGACAGAGACCCAGCATTTT,CASSHRGTETQHF
TRBJ2-5,many,TRBD2,TRBV9,TGTGCCAGCAGCGAGGGACTAGCGGGGGAGACCCAGTACTTC,CASSEGLAGETQYF
TRBJ2-5,many,TRBD2,TRBV5-8,TGTGCCAGCAGCTTAGGGACTAACCAAGAGACCCAGTACTTC,CASSLGTNQETQYF
TRBJ1-5,many,-,TRBV29-1,TGCAGCGTTGGAACTTCCAGGGATCAGCCCCAGCATTTT,CSVGTSRDQPQHF
TRBJ1-2,-,-,TRBV14,TGTGCCAGCAGCCAAGATCGGAGACAGAACTATGGCTCCACCTTC,CASSQDRRQNYGSTF
TRBJ2-7,many,-,TRBV6-6,TGTGCCAGTTGTCTGGGCAACTACGAGCAGTACTTC,CASCLGNYEQYF
TRBJ1-5,-,TRBD1,TRBV27,TGTGCCAGCAGTCCTAACCCGGGACAGGGCGATCAGCCCCAGCATTTT,CASSPNPGQGDQPQHF
TRBJ2-6,many,-,TRBV7-2,TGTGCCAGCAGCTACCTTCTGTCTGGGGCCAACGTCCTGACTTTC,CASSYLLSGANVLTF
TRBJ2-7,many,-,TRBV30,TGTGCCTGGAGTGGAAACTACGAGCAGTACTTC,CAWSGNYEQYF
TRBJ2-1,few,TRBD2,TRBV30,TGTGCCTGGAGTGCTGGACTAGCGGGAGGAACCTTGGATGAGCAGTTCTTC,CAWSAGLAGGTLDEQFF
TRBJ2-3,many,-,TRBV12-3/TRBV12-4,TGTGCCAGCAGTTTCGGGACACCCACAGATACGCAGTATTTT,CASSFGTPTDTQYF
TRBJ2-3,-,-,TRBV3-1,TGTGCCAGCAGCCGGGAGGGGGTCAGAACGCAGTATTTT,CASSREGVRTQYF
TRBJ1-4,-,-,TRBV7-9,TGTGCCAGCAGCCCGGGGGGAAGGAGAGGGGAAAAACTGTTTTTT,CASSPGGRRGEKLFF
TRBJ1-6,many,TRBD1,TRBV11-2,TGTGCCAGCAGCTCCCAACAGGGGACCTATAATTCACCCCTCCACTTT,CASSSQQGTYNSPLHF
TRBJ2-5,-,TRBD1,TRBV12-3/TRBV12-4,TGTGCCAGCAGTCCCAGACAGGGGTTCCAAGAGACCCAGTACTTC,CASSPRQGFQETQYF
TRBJ1-5,many,-,TRBV7-2,TGTGCCAGCAGCTTAGACAGGGTTAGTCAGCCCCAGCATTTT,CASSLDRVSQPQHF
TRBJ2-5,many,TRBD2,TRBV3-1,TGTGCCAGCAGCCAAGACGTGAGTCTAGCGGGATCAGAGACCCAGTACTTC,CASSQDVSLAGSETQYF
TRBJ2-6,many,-,TRBV27,TGTGCCAGCAGTCCATCCCCCAGGGCTGGGGCCAACGTCCTGACTTTC,CASSPSPRAGANVLTF
TRBJ2-7,many,-,TRBV5-8,TGTGCCAGCAGCTTGCTTGTCTACGAGCAGTACTTC,CASSLLVYEQYF
TRBJ2-7,-,TRBD2,TRBV7-2,TGTGCCAGCAGCTTAGCCCTAGCGGTCTACGAGCAGTACTTC,CASSLALAVYEQYF
TRBJ1-4,-,-,TRBV18,TGTGCCAGCTCTCAGGGGCGGACTGAAAAACTGTTTTTT,CASSQGRTEKLFF
TRBJ2-4,many,-,TRBV11-2,TGTGCCAGCAGGTCCCTACGGGTGCGAGACATTCAGTACTTC,CASRSLRVRDIQYF
TRBJ1-2,-,-,TRBV7-3,TGTGCCAGCAGCTTAGAAAGGAAAGGGCGTAACTATGGCTACACCTTC,CASSLERKGRNYGYTF
TRBJ2-1,many,TRBD2,TRBV19,TGTGCCAGTAGGGTAGGGCTAGCGGACGGTGGGATCCAGTTCTTC,CASRVGLADGGIQFF
TRBJ2-2,many,TRBD1,TRBV7-3,TGTGCCAGCAGCTTAGGACAGGGGTGGTCCGGGGAGCTGTTTTTT,CASSLGQGWSGELFF
TRBJ1-1,-,-,TRBV4-1,TGCGCCAGCAGGATGAACGCTGAAGCTTTCTTT,CASRMNAEAFF
TRBJ1-1,once,-,TRBV7-2,TGTGCCAGCAGCTTTTCCAGGGAGACTGAAGCTTTCTTT,CASSFSRETEAFF
TRBJ2-1,many,TRBD2,TRBV5-8,TGTGCCAGCAGCTTGTGGGGACTAGGCGCGAATGAGCAGTTCTTC,CASSLWGLGANEQFF
TRBJ2-5,few,-,TRBV5-6,TGTGCCAGCAGCTTGCTGGGACCACTAACCAGTGCGGGAGAGACCCAGTACTTC,CASSLLGPLTSAGETQYF